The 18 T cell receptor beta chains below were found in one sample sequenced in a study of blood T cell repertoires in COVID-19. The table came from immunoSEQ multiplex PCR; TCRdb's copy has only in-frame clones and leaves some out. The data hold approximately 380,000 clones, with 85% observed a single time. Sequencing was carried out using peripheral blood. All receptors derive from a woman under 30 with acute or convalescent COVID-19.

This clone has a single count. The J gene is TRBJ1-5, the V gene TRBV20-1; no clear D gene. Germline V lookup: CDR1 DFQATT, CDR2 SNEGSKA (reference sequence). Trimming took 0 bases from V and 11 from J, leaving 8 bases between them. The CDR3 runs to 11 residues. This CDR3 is CSARDRGTQHF. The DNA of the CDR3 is TGCAGTGCTAGAGATCGAGGGACCCAGCATTTT.

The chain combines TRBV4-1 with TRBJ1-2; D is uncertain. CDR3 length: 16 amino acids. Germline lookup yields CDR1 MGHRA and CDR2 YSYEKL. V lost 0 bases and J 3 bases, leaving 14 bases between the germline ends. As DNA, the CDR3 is TGCGCCAGCAGCCAAGATGCGGCAGTCTCTGACTATGGCTACACCTTC. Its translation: CASSQDAAVSDYGYTF.

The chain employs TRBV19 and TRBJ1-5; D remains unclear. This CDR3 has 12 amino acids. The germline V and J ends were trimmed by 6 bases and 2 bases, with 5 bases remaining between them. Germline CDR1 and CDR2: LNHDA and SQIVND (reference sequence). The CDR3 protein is CASRAGNQPQHF. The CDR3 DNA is TGTGCCAGTAGGGCAGGCAATCAGCCCCAGCATTTT.

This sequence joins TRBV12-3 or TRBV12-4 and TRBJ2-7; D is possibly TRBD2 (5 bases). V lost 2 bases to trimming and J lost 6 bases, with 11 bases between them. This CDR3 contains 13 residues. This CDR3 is CASSLMDFGEQYF. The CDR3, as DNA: TGTGCCAGCAGTTTAATGGACTTCGGCGAGCAGTACTTC.

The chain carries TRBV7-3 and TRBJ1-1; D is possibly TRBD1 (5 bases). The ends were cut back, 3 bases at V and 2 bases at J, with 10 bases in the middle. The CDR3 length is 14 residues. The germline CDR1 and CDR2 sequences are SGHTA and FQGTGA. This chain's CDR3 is CASSLRDLNTEAFF. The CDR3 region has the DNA TGTGCCAGCAGCTTGCGGGACCTCAACACTGAAGCTTTCTTT.

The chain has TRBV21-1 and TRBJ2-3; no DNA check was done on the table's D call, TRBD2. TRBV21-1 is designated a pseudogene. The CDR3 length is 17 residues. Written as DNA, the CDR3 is TGTGCCAGCAGCAAAGCAATCGCGGGTAACGTGACAGATACGCAGTATTTT. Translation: CASSKAIAGNVTDTQYF.

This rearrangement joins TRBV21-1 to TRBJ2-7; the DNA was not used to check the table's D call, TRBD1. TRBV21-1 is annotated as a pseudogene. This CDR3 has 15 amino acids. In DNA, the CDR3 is TGTGCCAGCGGAAAAGTCCGGGACAGGGCTCACGAGCAGTACTTC. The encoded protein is CASGKVRDRAHEQYF.

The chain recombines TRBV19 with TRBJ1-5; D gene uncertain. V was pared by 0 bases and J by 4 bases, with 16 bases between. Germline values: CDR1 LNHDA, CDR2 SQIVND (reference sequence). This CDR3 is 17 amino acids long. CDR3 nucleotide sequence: TGTGCCAGTAGTATAGACCCGCGGGGTGCCTTTAATCAGCCCCAGCATTTT. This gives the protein CASSIDPRGAFNQPQHF.

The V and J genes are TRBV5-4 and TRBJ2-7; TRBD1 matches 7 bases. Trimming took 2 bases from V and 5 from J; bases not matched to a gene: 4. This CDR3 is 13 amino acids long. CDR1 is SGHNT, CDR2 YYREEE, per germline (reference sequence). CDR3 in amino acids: CASSFRGKHEQYF. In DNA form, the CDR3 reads TGTGCCAGCAGCTTCAGGGGGAAACACGAGCAGTACTTC.

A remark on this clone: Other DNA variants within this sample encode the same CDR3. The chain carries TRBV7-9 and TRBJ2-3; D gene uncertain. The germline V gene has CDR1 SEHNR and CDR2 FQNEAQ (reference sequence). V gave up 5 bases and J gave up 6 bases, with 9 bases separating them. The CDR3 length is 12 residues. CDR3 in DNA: TGTGCCAGCAGCCCCAAGAGGGATACGCAGTATTTT. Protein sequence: CASSPKRDTQYF.

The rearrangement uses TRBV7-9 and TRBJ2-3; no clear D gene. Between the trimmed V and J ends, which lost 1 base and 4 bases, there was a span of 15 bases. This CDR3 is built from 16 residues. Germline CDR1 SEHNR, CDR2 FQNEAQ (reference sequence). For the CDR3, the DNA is TGTGCCAGCAGCTTAGTGACCGGTAGGAGCTCAGATACGCAGTATTTT. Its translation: CASSLVTGRSSDTQYF. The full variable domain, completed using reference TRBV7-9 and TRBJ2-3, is DTGVSQNPRHKITKRGQNVTFRCDPISEHNRLYWYRQTLGQGPEFLTYFQNEAQLEKSRLLSDRFSAERPKGSFSTLEIQRTEQGDSAMYLCASSLVTGRSSDTQYFGPGTRLTVL.

In nucleotides, the CDR3 is TGCGCCAGCAGCTTCCGACAGGGCATGGACACTGAAGCTTTCTTT. Protein product: CASSFRQGMDTEAFF. The rearrangement joins TRBV5-1 to TRBJ1-1, with TRBD1 identical over 7 bases. This CDR3 is 15 amino acids long. CDR1 is SGHRS, CDR2 YFSETQ, per germline. Unmatched junction bases numbered 7, after V lost 2 bases and J lost 3 bases.

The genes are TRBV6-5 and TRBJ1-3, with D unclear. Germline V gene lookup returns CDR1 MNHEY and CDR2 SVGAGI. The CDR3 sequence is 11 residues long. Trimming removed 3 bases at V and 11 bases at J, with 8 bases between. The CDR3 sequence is CASSYSTAIYF. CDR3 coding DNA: TGTGCCAGCAGTTATTCTACCGCCATATATTTT.

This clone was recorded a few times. Here the CDR3 reads CATSRQGNTEAFF. The CDR3 region has the DNA TGTGCCACCAGTCGACAGGGGAACACTGAAGCTTTCTTT. The genes are TRBV19 and TRBJ1-1; 7 positions match TRBD1. Germline V gene lookup returns CDR1 LNHDA and CDR2 SQIVND (reference sequence). This CDR3 has 13 amino acids. With 10 bases clipped from V and 1 base from J, the junction kept 6 bases outside the gene matches.

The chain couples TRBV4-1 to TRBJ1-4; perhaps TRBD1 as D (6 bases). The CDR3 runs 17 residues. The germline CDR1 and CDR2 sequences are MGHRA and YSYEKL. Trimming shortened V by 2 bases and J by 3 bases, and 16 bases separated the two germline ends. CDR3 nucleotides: TGCGCCAGCAGCCAACGGTCAGGGGTATCGGCTAATGAAAAACTGTTTTTT. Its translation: CASSQRSGVSANEKLFF.

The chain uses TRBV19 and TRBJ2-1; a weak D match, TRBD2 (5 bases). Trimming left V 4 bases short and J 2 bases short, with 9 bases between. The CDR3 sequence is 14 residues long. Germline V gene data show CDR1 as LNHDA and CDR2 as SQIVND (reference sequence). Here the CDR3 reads CASSSGLAYNEQFF. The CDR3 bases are TGTGCCAGTAGTAGCGGGTTAGCCTACAATGAGCAGTTCTTC.

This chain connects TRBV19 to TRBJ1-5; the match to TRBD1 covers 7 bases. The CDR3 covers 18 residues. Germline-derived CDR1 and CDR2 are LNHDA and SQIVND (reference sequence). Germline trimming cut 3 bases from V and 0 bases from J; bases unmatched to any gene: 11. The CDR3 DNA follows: TGTGCCAGTAGTATCCCCGGCAGGGGGTGGGATAGCAATCAGCCCCAGCATTTT. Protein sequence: CASSIPGRGWDSNQPQHF.

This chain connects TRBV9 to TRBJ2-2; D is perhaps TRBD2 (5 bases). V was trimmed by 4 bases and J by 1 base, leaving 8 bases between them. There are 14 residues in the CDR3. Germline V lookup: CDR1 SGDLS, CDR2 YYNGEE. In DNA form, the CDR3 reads TGTGCCAGCAGCCAGAGCGGGAACACCGGGGAGCTGTTTTTT. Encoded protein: CASSQSGNTGELFF.